This T cell receptor beta chain was observed in a study of cytomegalovirus exposure and HLA in healthy donors. General study findings and limits: Common viral pathogens seemed, in a later analysis, to connect with several of the most significant clusters. Reportedly, a later analysis found an Asian-associated ancestry cluster had fewer N-insertions than the approximately 670-donor mean. Rare sequences made up most TCRs, while some public TCRs were found in many donors.

With 60 Vbeta and 13 Jbeta primers, the PCR was carried out. Clones were read by immunoSEQ multiplex PCR, and TCRdb kept only the in-frame ones, dropping some. The table shows around 170,000 clones, with around 83% occurring only once. From germline, CDR1 is GTSNPN and CDR2 SVGIG (reference sequence). This CDR3 contains 11 residues. Trimming removed 3 bases from V and 6 bases from J, with 6 bases in between. This clone was recorded once. The antigen remains unidentified. Material for sequencing was PBMCs. The sequence derives from a woman between 18 and 29 years old in good health and CMV-seronegative. The V call is TRBV30, the J call TRBJ2-1; tentative D call: TRBD1 (5 bases). The DNA of the CDR3 is TGTGCCTGGAGAACAGGCAATGAGCAGTTCTTC. It is translated as CAWRTGNEQFF.